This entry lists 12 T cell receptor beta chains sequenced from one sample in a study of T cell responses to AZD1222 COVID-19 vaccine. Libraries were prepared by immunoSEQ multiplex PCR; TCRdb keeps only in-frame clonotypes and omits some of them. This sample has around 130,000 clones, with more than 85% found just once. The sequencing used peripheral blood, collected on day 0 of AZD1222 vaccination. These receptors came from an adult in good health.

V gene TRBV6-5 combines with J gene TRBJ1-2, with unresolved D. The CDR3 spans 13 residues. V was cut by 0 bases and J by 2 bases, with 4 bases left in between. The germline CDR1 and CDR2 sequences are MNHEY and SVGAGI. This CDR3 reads CASSYSYNYGYTF. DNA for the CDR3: TGTGCCAGCAGTTACTCGTACAACTATGGCTACACCTTC.

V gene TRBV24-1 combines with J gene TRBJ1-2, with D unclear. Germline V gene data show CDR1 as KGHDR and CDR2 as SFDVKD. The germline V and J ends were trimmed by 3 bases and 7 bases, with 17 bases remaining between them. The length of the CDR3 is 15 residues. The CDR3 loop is CATSDPRNPAGGYTF. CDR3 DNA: TGTGCCACCAGTGATCCCCGAAACCCAGCGGGTGGCTACACCTTC.

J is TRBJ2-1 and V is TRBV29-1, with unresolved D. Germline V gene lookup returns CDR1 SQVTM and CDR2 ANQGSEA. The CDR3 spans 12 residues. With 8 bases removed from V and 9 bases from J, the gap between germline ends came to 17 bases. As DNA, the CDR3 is TGCAGCTCTATCGGACCTCAATTTGAGCAGTTCTTC. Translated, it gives CSSIGPQFEQFF.

As DNA, the CDR3 is TGTGCTAGTGGTTTACAAAAGGGACAGCCAAAGGAAAAACTGTTTTTT. Translated: CASGLQKGQPKEKLFF. The V gene is TRBV12-5, the J gene TRBJ1-4; 7 bases align to TRBD1. Germline CDR1 is LGHNT and CDR2 is FRNRAP. The CDR3 totals 16 residues. The V segment lost 3 bases and the J segment 8 bases; nucleotides outside the gene matches: 12.

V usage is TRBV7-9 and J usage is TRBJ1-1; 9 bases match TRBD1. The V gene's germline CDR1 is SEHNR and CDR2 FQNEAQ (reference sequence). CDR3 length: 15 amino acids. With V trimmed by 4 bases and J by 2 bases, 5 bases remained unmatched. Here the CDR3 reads CASSSTGQGNTEAFF. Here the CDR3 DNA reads TGTGCCAGCAGCTCCACGGGACAGGGTAACACTGAAGCTTTCTTT.

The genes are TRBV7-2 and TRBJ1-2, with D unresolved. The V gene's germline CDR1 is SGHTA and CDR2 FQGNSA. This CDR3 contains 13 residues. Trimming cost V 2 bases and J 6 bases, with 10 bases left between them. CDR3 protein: CASSLYRNDGYTF. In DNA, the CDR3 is TGTGCCAGCAGCTTATACCGGAATGATGGCTACACCTTC.

The CDR3 bases are TGTGCCATCAGTGAGTCGACCCCAGGGCGTTATGGCTACACCTTC. This gives the protein CAISESTPGRYGYTF. The chain employs TRBV10-3 and TRBJ1-2; perhaps TRBD1 as D (5 bases). The V gene lost 0 bases and the J gene lost 5 bases, with 13 bases spanning the gap. CDR3 size: 15 residues. Germline V gene data show CDR1 as ENHRY and CDR2 as SYGVKD.

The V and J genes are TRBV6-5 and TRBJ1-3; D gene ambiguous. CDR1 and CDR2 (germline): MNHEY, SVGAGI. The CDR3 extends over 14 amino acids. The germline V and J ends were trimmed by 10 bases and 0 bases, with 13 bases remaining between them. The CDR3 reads CATEADFSGNTIYF. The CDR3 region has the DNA TGTGCCACGGAGGCGGACTTCTCTGGAAACACCATATATTTT.

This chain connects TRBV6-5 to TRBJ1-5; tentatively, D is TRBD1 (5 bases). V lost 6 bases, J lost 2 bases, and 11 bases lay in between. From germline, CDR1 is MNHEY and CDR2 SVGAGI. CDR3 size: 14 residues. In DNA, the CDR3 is TGTGCCAGCAGACTCGGGACGGGCAATCAGCCCCAGCATTTT. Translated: CASRLGTGNQPQHF.

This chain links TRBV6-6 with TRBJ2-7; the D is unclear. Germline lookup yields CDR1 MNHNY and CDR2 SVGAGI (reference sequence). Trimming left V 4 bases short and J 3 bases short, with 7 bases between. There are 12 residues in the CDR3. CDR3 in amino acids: CASSSNSYEQYF. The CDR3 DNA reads TGTGCCAGCAGTTCGAACAGCTACGAGCAGTACTTC.

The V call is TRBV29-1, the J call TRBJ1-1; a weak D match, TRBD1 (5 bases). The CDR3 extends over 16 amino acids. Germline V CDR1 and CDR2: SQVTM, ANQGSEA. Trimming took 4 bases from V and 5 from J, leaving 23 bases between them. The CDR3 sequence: CSVGPAAGGRRTEAFF. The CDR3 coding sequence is TGCAGCGTTGGACCGGCCGCGGGGGGAAGGAGAACTGAAGCTTTCTTT.

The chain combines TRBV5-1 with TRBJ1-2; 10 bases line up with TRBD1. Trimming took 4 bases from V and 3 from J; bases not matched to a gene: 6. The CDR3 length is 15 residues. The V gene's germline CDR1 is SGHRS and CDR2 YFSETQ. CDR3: CASSADRGRDYGYTF. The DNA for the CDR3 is TGCGCCAGCAGCGCAGACAGGGGGCGCGACTATGGCTACACCTTC.